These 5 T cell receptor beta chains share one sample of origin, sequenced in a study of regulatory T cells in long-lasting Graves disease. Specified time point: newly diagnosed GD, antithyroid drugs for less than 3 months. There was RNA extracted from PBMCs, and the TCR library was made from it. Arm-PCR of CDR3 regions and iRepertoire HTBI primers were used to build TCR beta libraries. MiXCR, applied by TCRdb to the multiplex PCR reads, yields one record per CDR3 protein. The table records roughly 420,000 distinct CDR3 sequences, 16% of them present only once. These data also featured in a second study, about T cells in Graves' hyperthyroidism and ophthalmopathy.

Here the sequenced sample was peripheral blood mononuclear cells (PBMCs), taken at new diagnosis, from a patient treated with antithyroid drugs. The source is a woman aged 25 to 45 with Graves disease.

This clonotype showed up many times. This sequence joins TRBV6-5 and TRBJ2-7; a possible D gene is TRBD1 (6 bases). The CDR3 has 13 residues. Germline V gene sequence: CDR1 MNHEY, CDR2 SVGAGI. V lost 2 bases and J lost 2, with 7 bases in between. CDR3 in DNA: TGTGCCAGCAGTTACCGGGACACCTACGAGCAGTACTTC. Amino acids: CASSYRDTYEQYF.

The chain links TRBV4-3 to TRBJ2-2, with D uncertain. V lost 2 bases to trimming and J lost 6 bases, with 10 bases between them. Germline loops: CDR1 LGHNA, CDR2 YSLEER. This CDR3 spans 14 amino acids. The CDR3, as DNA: TGCGCCAGCAGCCAAATAGGGCCGGCCGGGGAGCTGTTTTTT. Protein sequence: CASSQIGPAGELFF.

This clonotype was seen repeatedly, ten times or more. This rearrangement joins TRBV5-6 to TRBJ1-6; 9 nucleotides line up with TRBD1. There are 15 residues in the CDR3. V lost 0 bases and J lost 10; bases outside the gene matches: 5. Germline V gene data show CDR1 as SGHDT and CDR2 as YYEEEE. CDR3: CASSLAGTGLSPLHF. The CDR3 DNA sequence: TGTGCCAGCAGCTTGGCCGGGACAGGGTTGTCACCCCTCCACTTT.

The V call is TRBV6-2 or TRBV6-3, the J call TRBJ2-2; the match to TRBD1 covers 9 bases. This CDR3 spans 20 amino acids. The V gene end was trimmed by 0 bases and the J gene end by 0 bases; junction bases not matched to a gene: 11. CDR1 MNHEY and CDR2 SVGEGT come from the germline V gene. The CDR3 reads CASSYSGQGRVIPNTGELFF. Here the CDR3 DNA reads TGTGCCAGCAGTTACTCGGGACAGGGAAGGGTTATCCCGAACACCGGGGAGCTGTTTTTT.

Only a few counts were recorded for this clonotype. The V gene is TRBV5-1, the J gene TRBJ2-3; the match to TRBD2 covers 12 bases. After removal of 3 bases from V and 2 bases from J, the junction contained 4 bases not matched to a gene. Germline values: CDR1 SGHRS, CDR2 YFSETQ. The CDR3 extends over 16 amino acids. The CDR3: CASSYTSGRTTDTQYF. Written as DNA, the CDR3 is TGCGCCAGCAGCTATACTAGCGGGAGGACCACAGATACGCAGTATTTT.